Listed here are 15 T cell receptor beta chains from one sample, sequenced in a study of identical twins. TCRdb re-derived calls from the 5' RACE reads in MiXCR, one entry per CDR3 protein. The sample holds about 470,000 distinct CDR3 sequences, 24% seen once. These same data were also listed under a study on T cells expressing NK-cell markers.

The sequenced sample consisted of CD4+ T cells sorted from blood. All receptors derive from a woman between 18 and 29 years old in good health.

The sample holds many counts of this clonotype. The V and J genes are TRBV7-2 and TRBJ2-7; no reliable D call. Germline V gives CDR1 SGHTA, CDR2 FQGNSA. V gave up 1 base and J gave up 3 bases, with 7 bases separating them. This CDR3 has 13 residues. The CDR3 DNA follows: TGTGCCAGCAGCTTAGGTGAAGTCTACGAGCAGTACTTC. Protein sequence: CASSLGEVYEQYF. Filled out from reference TRBV7-2 and TRBJ2-7, the complete variable domain reads GAGVSQSPSNKVTEKGKDVELRCDPISGHTALYWYRQSLGQGLEFLIYFQGNSAPDKSGLPSDRFSAERTGGSVSTLTIQRTQQEDSAVYLCASSLGEVYEQYFGPGTRLTVT.

This chain joins TRBV10-3 and TRBJ2-1; D remains unclear. The CDR3 loop spans 16 amino acids. Germline V gene sequence: CDR1 ENHRY, CDR2 SYGVKD. Trimming shortened V by 3 bases and J by 7 bases, and 19 bases separated the two germline ends. The CDR3 DNA follows: TGTGCCATCAGTGACCCGAGGCGAGCGACTGGTAATGAGCAGTTCTTC. It translates to CAISDPRRATGNEQFF.

The chain uses TRBV12-3 or TRBV12-4 and TRBJ2-3; D is uncertain. V dropped 3 bases and J dropped 5 bases, with 15 bases sitting between them. This CDR3 comprises 15 residues. The CDR3 loop reads CASSLGVSKLDTQYF. Here the CDR3 DNA reads TGTGCCAGCAGTTTGGGCGTCAGCAAGTTAGATACGCAGTATTTT.

This clonotype was observed a few times. This chain connects TRBV18 to TRBJ2-7, with D unresolved. This CDR3 comprises 12 residues. Germline lookup yields CDR1 KGHSH and CDR2 LQKENI. V was trimmed by 5 bases and J by 7 bases, leaving 12 bases between them. CDR3 DNA: TGTGCCAGCTCATCCGGGTTGATGGAGCAGTACTTC. It encodes CASSSGLMEQYF.

The genes are TRBV4-3 and TRBJ2-5, with D possibly being TRBD1 or TRBD2 (5 bases each). Germline CDR1 LGHNA, CDR2 YSLEER. V was clipped by 2 bases and J by 4 bases, with 11 bases between them. CDR3 length: 14 amino acids. CDR3 residues: CASSQPRGRETQYF. The CDR3 region has the DNA TGCGCCAGCAGCCAACCCCGGGGACGAGAGACCCAGTACTTC.

This sequence joins TRBV7-9 and TRBJ2-1, with D perhaps TRBD1 (6 bases). This CDR3 has 17 amino acids. Germline CDR1 SEHNR, CDR2 FQNEAQ (reference sequence). Between the trimmed V and J ends, which lost 5 bases and 2 bases, there was a span of 19 bases. Here the CDR3 reads CASSPLFPGATYNEQFF. The DNA for the CDR3 is TGTGCCAGCAGCCCCCTCTTTCCAGGGGCCACCTACAATGAGCAGTTCTTC.

The sample holds a few counts of this clonotype. The chain carries TRBV7-8 and TRBJ2-7; a weak D match, TRBD2 (6 bases). The V end lost 1 base, the J end lost 5 bases, and 15 bases lay between the germline ends. CDR1 and CDR2 (germline): SGHVS, FQNEAQ. This CDR3 region has 15 residues. In nucleotides, the CDR3 is TGTGCCAGCAGCTTAGAACCGGGCGGGACCCACGAGCAGTACTTC. Its protein is CASSLEPGGTHEQYF. The full variable domain, in which reference TRBV7-8 and TRBJ2-7 provide the parts outside the CDR3, is GAGVSQSPRYKVAKRGQDVALRCDPISGHVSLFWYQQALGQGPEFLTYFQNEAQLDKSGLPSDRFFAERPEGSVSTLKIQRTQQEDSAVYLCASSLEPGGTHEQYFGPGTRLTVT.

About this clonotype: The CDR3 carries no conserved terminal phenylalanine or tryptophan, so it likely arises from a read error. V is TRBV25-1 and J is TRBJ2-5, with 11 nucleotides matching TRBD2. Germline values: CDR1 MGHDK, CDR2 SYGVNS. The CDR3 is made up of 15 amino acids. Trimming removed 3 bases from V and 2 bases from J; junction bases left unmatched: 2. CDR3 nucleotides: TGTGCCAGCAGTGATGCTAGCGGGGGGCAAGAGACCCAGTACTTA. Its translation is CASSDASGGQETQYL.

The chain combines TRBV12-3 or TRBV12-4 with TRBJ2-7, with 8 bases lining up with TRBD2. The trim removed 6 bases at V and 10 bases at J, leaving 11 bases unmatched. This CDR3 region has 13 residues. The chain's CDR3 is CASSGGVAAGQYF. The CDR3 region has the DNA TGTGCCAGCAGCGGGGGGGTGGCGGCCGGACAGTACTTC.

This chain joins TRBV12-3 or TRBV12-4 and TRBJ1-1, with D unresolved. The CDR3 is 14 amino acids. V lost 3 bases, J lost 7 bases, and 15 bases lay in between. The CDR3, as DNA: TGTGCCAGCAGTTTCGGGTCAACACGGGGTGAAGCTTTCTTT. This encodes CASSFGSTRGEAFF.

This clonotype came up a few times. V usage is TRBV29-1 and J usage is TRBJ2-5; 8 positions match TRBD1. CDR1 SQVTM and CDR2 ANQGSEA come from the germline V gene. V gave up 6 bases and J gave up 5 bases; unmatched junction bases: 11. This CDR3 spans 14 amino acids. Here the CDR3 DNA reads TGCAGCGTAACCCCAGGGGGCGAGAAGGAGACCCAGTACTTC. Translation gives CSVTPGGEKETQYF.

This clonotype was counted a few times. The chain uses TRBV27 and TRBJ1-1, with TRBD1 as a possible D gene (6 bases). Trimming took 2 bases from V and 2 from J, leaving 9 bases between them. Germline-derived CDR1 and CDR2 are MNHEY and SMNVEV (reference sequence). The CDR3 has 14 amino acids. The CDR3 reads CASSLMGTNTEAFF. The CDR3 DNA reads as TGTGCCAGCAGTTTAATGGGGACAAACACTGAAGCTTTCTTT.

The chain couples TRBV6-5 to TRBJ2-1; D is perhaps TRBD2 (5 bases). CDR3 length: 15 amino acids. The ends were cut back, 3 bases at V and 4 bases at J, with 13 bases in the middle. Germline V gene data show CDR1 as MNHEY and CDR2 as SVGAGI. The CDR3 sequence is CASSYSAGPYNEQFF. CDR3 sequence (DNA): TGTGCCAGCAGTTATTCTGCGGGTCCTTACAATGAGCAGTTCTTC.

V and J are TRBV12-3 or TRBV12-4 and TRBJ2-5; D may correspond to TRBD1 or TRBD2 (6 bases each). Trimming took off 2 bases at V and 7 bases at J, with 17 bases between the two ends. The CDR3 sequence is 15 residues long. The CDR3 coding sequence is TGTGCCAGCAGTTTAAAGGGACCGGGGGCCGGGACCCAGTACTTC. Its protein product is CASSLKGPGAGTQYF.

This clonotype turned up a few times. The V and J genes are TRBV20-1 and TRBJ2-7, with TRBD1 matching over 9 bases. The CDR3 has 17 residues. Germline V lookup: CDR1 DFQATT, CDR2 SNEGSKA (reference sequence). Trimming at V came to 6 bases and at J to 1 base, leaving 16 bases not matched to a gene. The CDR3 nucleotides are TGCAGTGCGACCGGGACAGGGAGTAAATGGAATTCCTACGAGCAGTACTTC. Translation: CSATGTGSKWNSYEQYF.